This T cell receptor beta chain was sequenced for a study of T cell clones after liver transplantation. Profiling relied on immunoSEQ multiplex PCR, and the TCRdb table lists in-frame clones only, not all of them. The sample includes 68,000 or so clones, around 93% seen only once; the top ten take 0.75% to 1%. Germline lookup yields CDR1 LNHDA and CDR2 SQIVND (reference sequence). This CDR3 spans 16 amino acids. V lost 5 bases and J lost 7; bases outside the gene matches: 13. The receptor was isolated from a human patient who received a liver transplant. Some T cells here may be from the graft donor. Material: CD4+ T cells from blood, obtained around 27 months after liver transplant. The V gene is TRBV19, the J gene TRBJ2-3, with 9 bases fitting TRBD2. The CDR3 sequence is CASSPRGSGSSHTQYF. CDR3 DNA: TGTGCCAGTAGTCCCCGGGGTAGCGGGAGTTCACATACGCAGTATTTT.